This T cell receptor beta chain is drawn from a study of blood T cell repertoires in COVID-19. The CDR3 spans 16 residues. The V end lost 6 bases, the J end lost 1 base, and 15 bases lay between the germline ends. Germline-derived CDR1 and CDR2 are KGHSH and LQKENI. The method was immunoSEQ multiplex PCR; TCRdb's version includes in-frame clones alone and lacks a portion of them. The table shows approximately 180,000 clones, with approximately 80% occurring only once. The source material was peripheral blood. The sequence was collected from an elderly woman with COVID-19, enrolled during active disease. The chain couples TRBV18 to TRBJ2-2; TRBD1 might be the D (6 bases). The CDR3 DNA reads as TGTGCCAGCTCGCCTTCCAGGGGCGAGAACACCGGGGAGCTGTTTTTT. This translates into CASSPSRGENTGELFF.